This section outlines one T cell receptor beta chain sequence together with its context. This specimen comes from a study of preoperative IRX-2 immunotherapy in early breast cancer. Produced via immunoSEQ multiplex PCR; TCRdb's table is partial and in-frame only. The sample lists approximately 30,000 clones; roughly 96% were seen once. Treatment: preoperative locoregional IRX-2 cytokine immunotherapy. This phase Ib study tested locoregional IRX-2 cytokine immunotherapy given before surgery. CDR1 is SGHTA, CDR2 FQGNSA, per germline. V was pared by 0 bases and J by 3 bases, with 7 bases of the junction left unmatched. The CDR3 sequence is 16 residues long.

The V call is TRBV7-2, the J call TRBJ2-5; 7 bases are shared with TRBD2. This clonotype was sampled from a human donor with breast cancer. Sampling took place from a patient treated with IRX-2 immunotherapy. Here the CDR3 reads CASSLAPGLTKETQYF. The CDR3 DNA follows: TGTGCCAGCAGCTTAGCCCCGGGACTAACAAAAGAGACCCAGTACTTC.